A selection of T cell receptor beta chains follows, all from one sample in a study of PD-L1 blockade in urothelial cancer. Using immunoSEQ multiplex PCR, the repertoire was profiled, and TCRdb retains in-frame clones only, with some absent. The sample consists of about 88,000 clones, around 90% of them appearing once. Specimen: PBMCs, collected around atezolizumab (anti-PD-L1) treatment. The receptors were sampled from a woman older than 75 with urothelial cancer. Both conserved end residues are part of each CDR3. D genes are given only for firm matches. Clone size is shown for a subset of rows, as once, few, many or a class of expanded clone.

j_call: TRBJ1-1
d_call: TRBD1
v_call: TRBV7-2
clone_size: NA
cdr3_nt: TGTGCCAGCAGCTTGTCGACAGGGAGAGCTTTCTTT
cdr3_aa: CASSLSTGRAFF

j_call: TRBJ1-1
d_call: NA
v_call: TRBV10-3
clone_size: NA
cdr3_nt: TGTGCCATCAGTGACACTGCTGCTGAAGCTTTCTTT
cdr3_aa: CAISDTAAEAFF

j_call: TRBJ1-2
d_call: TRBD1
v_call: TRBV6-5
clone_size: NA
cdr3_nt: TGTGCCAGCAGCAAAGGACAGGGACTTGGCTACACCTTC
cdr3_aa: CASSKGQGLGYTF

j_call: TRBJ1-5
d_call: NA
v_call: TRBV29-1
clone_size: few
cdr3_nt: TGCAGCGTTTCGGACAGTAGTCAGCCCCAGCATTTT
cdr3_aa: CSVSDSSQPQHF

j_call: TRBJ2-7
d_call: NA
v_call: TRBV2
clone_size: NA
cdr3_nt: TGTGCCAGCAGTGAAATGTGGGAGACCGGTTACGAGCAGTACTTC
cdr3_aa: CASSEMWETGYEQYF

j_call: TRBJ2-3
d_call: TRBD2
v_call: TRBV28
clone_size: NA
cdr3_nt: TGTGCCAGCAGTCTTACTAGCGGGGCCCTCGGCACAGATACGCAGTATTTT
cdr3_aa: CASSLTSGALGTDTQYF

j_call: TRBJ1-5
d_call: NA
v_call: TRBV5-4
clone_size: NA
cdr3_nt: TGTGCCAGCAGCTCGGGTGGAGATAGCAATCAGCCCCAGCATTTT
cdr3_aa: CASSSGGDSNQPQHF

j_call: TRBJ2-1
d_call: NA
v_call: TRBV6-1
clone_size: NA
cdr3_nt: TGTGCCAGCAGCTCAGGGGGGAGTGGAAATGAGCAGTTCTTC
cdr3_aa: CASSSGGSGNEQFF

j_call: TRBJ1-1
d_call: TRBD1
v_call: TRBV6-5
clone_size: NA
cdr3_nt: TGTGCCAGCAGTAGGGACAGGGTGGTCACTGAAGCTTTCTTT
cdr3_aa: CASSRDRVVTEAFF

j_call: TRBJ2-3
d_call: TRBD2
v_call: TRBV7-9
clone_size: NA
cdr3_nt: TGTGCCAGCAGCTTACCTAGCGGAAGCACAGATACGCAGTATTTT
cdr3_aa: CASSLPSGSTDTQYF

j_call: TRBJ1-1
d_call: TRBD1
v_call: TRBV18
clone_size: NA
cdr3_nt: TGTGCCAGCTCGACAGGGTATCGCAAGAACACTGAAGCTTTCTTT
cdr3_aa: CASSTGYRKNTEAFF

j_call: TRBJ2-3
d_call: TRBD1
v_call: TRBV14
clone_size: NA
cdr3_nt: TGTGCCAGCAGCCAGGGACAGGGTGCAGATACGCAGTATTTT
cdr3_aa: CASSQGQGADTQYF

j_call: TRBJ2-7
d_call: NA
v_call: TRBV27
clone_size: once
cdr3_nt: TGTGCCAGCAGTCCATGGACAGGTCTGGGAGGCTCCTACGAGCAGTACTTC
cdr3_aa: CASSPWTGLGGSYEQYF

j_call: TRBJ1-5
d_call: NA
v_call: TRBV28
clone_size: NA
cdr3_nt: TGTGCCAGCAGAACAATCGACAGCCAAAATCAGCCCCAGCATTTT
cdr3_aa: CASRTIDSQNQPQHF

j_call: TRBJ2-2
d_call: NA
v_call: TRBV7-8
clone_size: NA
cdr3_nt: TGTGCCAGCAGCGTTCAGAGTGGGCCCAACACCGGGGAGCTGTTTTTT
cdr3_aa: CASSVQSGPNTGELFF

j_call: TRBJ2-1
d_call: TRBD1
v_call: TRBV10-3
clone_size: NA
cdr3_nt: TGTGCCATCAGTGATGGGCAGGGGGAATACAATGAGCAGTTCTTC
cdr3_aa: CAISDGQGEYNEQFF

j_call: TRBJ1-5
d_call: NA
v_call: TRBV10-1
clone_size: NA
cdr3_nt: TGCGCCAGCAGTGAGTCGACTTATCAGCCCCAGCATTTT
cdr3_aa: CASSESTYQPQHF

j_call: TRBJ2-1
d_call: TRBD2
v_call: TRBV25-1
clone_size: NA
cdr3_nt: TGTGCCAGCACTGCCCTAGCGGGAGGAACCAATGAGCAGTTCTTC
cdr3_aa: CASTALAGGTNEQFF

j_call: TRBJ2-1
d_call: TRBD1
v_call: TRBV19
clone_size: once
cdr3_nt: TGTGCCAGTAGTGCCACGGGACAGTGGAATAATGAGCAGTTCTTC
cdr3_aa: CASSATGQWNNEQFF

j_call: TRBJ2-3
d_call: TRBD2
v_call: TRBV7-9
clone_size: NA
cdr3_nt: TGTGCCAGCAGCTCTAGCGGAGCAGATACGCAGTATTTT
cdr3_aa: CASSSSGADTQYF

j_call: TRBJ1-2
d_call: NA
v_call: TRBV7-2
clone_size: few
cdr3_nt: TGTGCCAGCAGCCGACAAAGGGACATTTTGGGAGGCTACACCTTC
cdr3_aa: CASSRQRDILGGYTF

j_call: TRBJ1-2
d_call: NA
v_call: TRBV7-9
clone_size: NA
cdr3_nt: TGTGCCAGCAGCTTTTTGTGGGAGGGGTCTTACATGGGCTACACCTTC
cdr3_aa: CASSFLWEGSYMGYTF

j_call: TRBJ2-3
d_call: NA
v_call: TRBV9
clone_size: NA
cdr3_nt: TGTGCCAGCAGCGTAACGTGGGGTGTAGCGGAACTAAGCACAGATACGCAGTATTTT
cdr3_aa: CASSVTWGVAELSTDTQYF

j_call: TRBJ2-2
d_call: TRBD2
v_call: TRBV2
clone_size: NA
cdr3_nt: TGTGCCAGCAGGCCGATAGCGGGAGTAGACACCGGGGAGCTGTTTTTT
cdr3_aa: CASRPIAGVDTGELFF

j_call: TRBJ1-2
d_call: TRBD1
v_call: TRBV28
clone_size: NA
cdr3_nt: TGTGCCAGCAGTTTGAGGCCCGGACAGGGGTCCTATGGCTACACCTTC
cdr3_aa: CASSLRPGQGSYGYTF

j_call: TRBJ2-2
d_call: NA
v_call: TRBV11-1
clone_size: NA
cdr3_nt: TGTGCCAGCAGCTTAGGGACTATAAGTGCCGGGGAGCTGTTTTTT
cdr3_aa: CASSLGTISAGELFF

j_call: TRBJ1-5
d_call: TRBD1
v_call: TRBV28
clone_size: NA
cdr3_nt: TGTGCCAGCAGTCCCCTCTGGGACAGGGGTTATCAGCCCCAGCATTTT
cdr3_aa: CASSPLWDRGYQPQHF

j_call: TRBJ2-4
d_call: TRBD1
v_call: TRBV9
clone_size: NA
cdr3_nt: TGTGCCAGCAGCCCGGGGACAGGGGAACGGGGCATTCAGTACTTC
cdr3_aa: CASSPGTGERGIQYF

j_call: TRBJ1-4
d_call: NA
v_call: TRBV5-4
clone_size: once
cdr3_nt: TGTGCCAGCAGCTTGGGGGCCCCTCAGGGCGCAACTAATGAAAAACTGTTTTTT
cdr3_aa: CASSLGAPQGATNEKLFF

j_call: TRBJ1-3
d_call: TRBD1
v_call: TRBV7-3
clone_size: NA
cdr3_nt: TGTGCCAGCAGCACAGGGGAGGCAAACACCATATATTTT
cdr3_aa: CASSTGEANTIYF

j_call: TRBJ2-6
d_call: NA
v_call: TRBV5-1
clone_size: NA
cdr3_nt: TGCGCCAGCAGCTTGGGACAGGAAGTTGGGGCCAACGTCCTGACTTTC
cdr3_aa: CASSLGQEVGANVLTF

j_call: TRBJ1-6
d_call: NA
v_call: TRBV30
clone_size: NA
cdr3_nt: TGTGCCTGGAGTCCCCCGGTTCCACCCCTCCACTTT
cdr3_aa: CAWSPPVPPLHF

j_call: TRBJ1-3
d_call: TRBD1
v_call: TRBV10-1
clone_size: few
cdr3_nt: TGCGCCAGCGGGACAGGGAGCGGAAACACCATATATTTT
cdr3_aa: CASGTGSGNTIYF

j_call: TRBJ1-2
d_call: NA
v_call: TRBV28
clone_size: NA
cdr3_nt: TGTGCCAGCGGACAGCTTAACTATGGCTACACCTTC
cdr3_aa: CASGQLNYGYTF

j_call: TRBJ2-7
d_call: TRBD1
v_call: TRBV7-8
clone_size: NA
cdr3_nt: TGTGCCAGCAGCTTATCACAGGGGGGAGGATACGAGCAGTACTTC
cdr3_aa: CASSLSQGGGYEQYF

j_call: TRBJ2-5
d_call: TRBD1
v_call: TRBV7-2
clone_size: NA
cdr3_nt: TGTGCCAGCAGCACCCGTGACTCGCCGGGACAGGGGCAAGAGACCCAGTACTTC
cdr3_aa: CASSTRDSPGQGQETQYF

j_call: TRBJ1-3
d_call: NA
v_call: TRBV7-8
clone_size: NA
cdr3_nt: TGTGCCAGCAACAAGGGGGTCGGAAACACCATATATTTT
cdr3_aa: CASNKGVGNTIYF

j_call: TRBJ1-5
d_call: NA
v_call: TRBV29-1
clone_size: NA
cdr3_nt: TGCAGCGTTGGACAGACGAGCAATCAGCCCCAGCATTTT
cdr3_aa: CSVGQTSNQPQHF

j_call: TRBJ1-1
d_call: NA
v_call: TRBV6-1
clone_size: NA
cdr3_nt: TGTGCCAGCAGTGAAGCGGGTAGCCTGAACACTGAAGCTTTCTTT
cdr3_aa: CASSEAGSLNTEAFF

j_call: TRBJ2-5
d_call: NA
v_call: TRBV29-1
clone_size: NA
cdr3_nt: TGCAGCGTTGGGGGGGGAGGGGGAGAGACCCAGTACTTC
cdr3_aa: CSVGGGGGETQYF

j_call: TRBJ2-1
d_call: TRBD1
v_call: TRBV5-1
clone_size: once
cdr3_nt: TGCGCCAGCAGCCCGCCGGGACAGTTCTATGAGCAGTTCTTC
cdr3_aa: CASSPPGQFYEQFF

j_call: TRBJ1-4
d_call: NA
v_call: TRBV6-5
clone_size: NA
cdr3_nt: TGTGCCACTTCCCTTCGGCAGGCTGAAAAACTGTTTTTT
cdr3_aa: CATSLRQAEKLFF

j_call: TRBJ2-4
d_call: NA
v_call: TRBV30
clone_size: once
cdr3_nt: TGTGCCTGGAGTGTCGGAGGGGGCCTAGCCAAAAACATTCAGTACTTC
cdr3_aa: CAWSVGGGLAKNIQYF

j_call: TRBJ2-7
d_call: TRBD2
v_call: TRBV7-8
clone_size: NA
cdr3_nt: TGTGCCAGCAGCTTACGGGGGGGGACTAGTCAAGAGCAGTACTTC
cdr3_aa: CASSLRGGTSQEQYF

j_call: TRBJ2-5
d_call: TRBD2
v_call: TRBV10-3
clone_size: NA
cdr3_nt: TGTGCCATCAGTGAGTCGGGGACTAGCGTCGGGGAGACCCAGTACTTC
cdr3_aa: CAISESGTSVGETQYF

j_call: TRBJ2-1
d_call: TRBD1
v_call: TRBV5-1
clone_size: NA
cdr3_nt: TGCGCCAGCAGCTGGAACAGGGGTGGTGACTACAATGAGCAGTTCTTC
cdr3_aa: CASSWNRGGDYNEQFF

j_call: TRBJ2-2
d_call: TRBD1
v_call: TRBV2
clone_size: NA
cdr3_nt: TGTGCCAGCAGAATTACAGGGGATGGGGAGCTGTTTTTT
cdr3_aa: CASRITGDGELFF

j_call: TRBJ2-1
d_call: TRBD2
v_call: TRBV5-4
clone_size: NA
cdr3_nt: TGTGCCAGCAGTTGGACTAGCGGGAGGCTCTTATACAATGAGCAGTTCTTC
cdr3_aa: CASSWTSGRLLYNEQFF

j_call: TRBJ2-1
d_call: TRBD2
v_call: TRBV11-2
clone_size: NA
cdr3_nt: TGTGCCAGCCAGGGGCCGGGACTAGCATACAATGAGCAGTTCTTC
cdr3_aa: CASQGPGLAYNEQFF

j_call: TRBJ2-1
d_call: TRBD2
v_call: TRBV29-1
clone_size: NA
cdr3_nt: TGCAGCGTTTCAGCGGGAGGGCCTTATAATGAGCAGTTCTTC
cdr3_aa: CSVSAGGPYNEQFF

j_call: TRBJ2-5
d_call: TRBD1
v_call: TRBV27
clone_size: NA
cdr3_nt: TGTGCCAGCAGTGCGGGGACAGGGAGCCAAGAGACCCAGTACTTC
cdr3_aa: CASSAGTGSQETQYF

j_call: TRBJ2-7
d_call: TRBD1
v_call: TRBV6-1
clone_size: NA
cdr3_nt: TGTGCCAGCAGTTTGGACAGGGCCTACGAGCAGTACTTC
cdr3_aa: CASSLDRAYEQYF